The entry below gives a single TCR beta chain sequence along with its context. Its antigen is still unknown. No base quality values were provided; no much bigger clone lies one nucleotide off. The record originates from a study of identical twins (dated by TCRdb to 2015 to 2016). For context, the study as a whole: To test whether fetal clonotypes persist, this study deep-sequenced TCR alpha and beta repertoires from monozygotic twins, from unrelated adults of various ages, and from cord blood. Replicate twin experiments were performed at different times using different library preparation protocols to rule out contamination. The full study reports these points: In monozygotic twins, recombination models systematically underestimated out-of-frame TCR alpha sharing, but the models matched the sharing seen between unrelated individuals. Abundant cord blood beta clonotypes had fewer insertions, young adult naive repertoires showed a similar but weaker trend, and memory repertoires showed no such trend. Conclusions relied on cross-sectional statistical analysis, since the same donors could not be followed over many years. Compared with coincidental sharing between unrelated individuals, out-of-frame TCR alpha sequences shared between twins had an excess of sequences with low generation probability. Zero-insertion analyses could be partly confounded by invariant T cells such as MAIT and iNKT, although diverse VJ usage argued against such confounding for most clonotypes. A weaker excess of twin sharing was found in beta out-of-frame sequences because the signal-to-noise ratio was lowered by fewer shared sequences.

Every donor was a healthy Caucasian. The twin cohort comprised three pairs of female monozygotic twins, all aged roughly 18 to 30 years. The RNA used for TCR libraries was isolated from peripheral blood mononuclear cells. The library was produced with 5' RACE. Sequencing used an Illumina HiSeq 2000. A universal primer binding site was introduced by template switching, and a unique molecular identifier was present in the final cDNA, enabling accurate counting of TCR cDNA molecules. Specific primers in the conserved constant-segment region were used to synthesize first-strand cDNA for TCR alpha and beta chains. To control for contamination, each cDNA library was double barcoded with a SMART-Mk sample barcode plus Illumina barcodes. Two successive PCR steps introduced TruSeq adapter sequences along with Illumina sample barcodes. Sequencing of the TCR alpha and beta cDNA libraries was done on the Illumina HiSeq platform using custom primers. As for the original processing: MiGEC was used to process raw reads and extract unique molecular identifiers, and MiXCR was used to find CDR3 positions. For each individual, recombination models were inferred using an EM algorithm with the repgenHMM and IGoR tools. Shared clonotype analysis was performed with the tcR package in R, normalizing sharing by the product of cloneset sizes. Out-of-frame nonproductive sequences were analyzed to study raw recombination free of thymic and clonal selection effects. Starting from the raw public reads, TCRdb applied fastp trimming at Q25, assembled clones with MiXCR and retained in-frame beta chains. Rows with a matching CDR3 protein are joined into one entry that keeps the most common DNA and genes. What appears here as the V and J calls and clone size reflects TCRdb's work, not the paper's. The sample yields hundreds of thousands of distinct CDR3 sequences; around a sixth were counted once. Of the sample, around 14% falls within the top ten clones.

V sheds 3 bases and J sheds 4 bases, leaving 16 bases between their ends. As encoded in the germline V gene (reference sequence), CDR1 is SEHNR while CDR2 is FQNEAQ. The CDR3 has 16 amino acids, counting the end cysteine and phenylalanine. The read is trimmed to its CDR3 DNA, 48 bases read in frame from base 1. These same data were also listed under a study on T cells expressing NK-cell markers. According to the second study: In sorted CD3+CD56+NKG2C+, CD3+CD56+NKG2C- and CD3+CD56-NKG2C+ T-cell subsets from several donors, TCR beta-chain repertoires were profiled. Most of the eight sequenced donors were HCMV-seropositive and one was HCMV-seronegative. In several experiments an anti-gammadeltaTCR antibody was added to restrict sorting to alphabetaTCR-expressing T cells. For about 6 donors, the dominant CD3+CD56+NKG2C+ clonotypes were among the top 10 CD8+ clonotypes and accounted for about 1.0-7.5% of CD8+ T cells. Those dominant clonotypes were again the most abundant among CD3+CD56-NKG2C+ cells in a few donors, at roughly 25-65%. Whether the expanded NKG2C-expressing T cell clones were specific for HCMV antigens was left unclear. The study sequenced eight donors, all healthy volunteers chosen at random: three men and five women. HCMV-specific IgG was detected in serum with a commercial ELISA kit to determine HCMV serostatus. For six donors, bulk peripheral blood T-cell repertoires were also sequenced from unsorted PBMC. MIGEC was used to demultiplex reads and group the reads by UMI, and MiTCR was used to assemble and quantify clonotypes. To remove erroneous sequences, TCR cDNA sequences were retained only when supported by two or more reads. The tcR package was used for downstream repertoire analysis, with clonotypes matched between fractions based on CDR3 nucleotide sequence plus V segment. VDJmatch was used to annotate antigen specificity against VDJdb, with one amino acid substitution in CDR3 allowed.

Specimen: PBMCs. The clonotype was recovered from a young woman in good health. Rearrangement joined TRBV7-9 to TRBJ2-1; a weak D assignment points to TRBD2 (5 bases agree). The nucleotide sequence reads TGTGCCAGCAGCTTTGCACCGGACTCAAAGTACAATGAGCAGTTCTTC. Translated, it gives CASSFAPDSKYNEQFF.